The clone carrying this T cell receptor (beta chain) was observed at least ten times. The repertoire was sequenced with immunoSEQ multiplex PCR; TCRdb's copy has only in-frame clones and lacks some. The table has more than 150,000 clones, roughly 80% seen once. These data originate in a study of blood T cell repertoires in COVID-19. Study as a whole: Nucleic acid was either cDNA or gDNA, and it came from T cells, B-cell-depleted T cells, or PBMCs.

The CDR3 covers 16 residues. The V segment lost 1 base and the J segment 1 base; nucleotides outside the gene matches: 5. The V gene's germline CDR1 is SGHTA and CDR2 FQGTGA. V usage is TRBV7-3 and J usage is TRBJ2-3; the match to TRBD2 covers 7 bases. What was sequenced was PBMCs or T cells enriched from blood (not recorded which). This clonotype originated in a man in his sixties who had been exposed to COVID-19. The CDR3 spells CASSLNGLGGTDTQYF. DNA of the CDR3: TGTGCCAGCAGCTTAAACGGACTAGGGGGCACAGATACGCAGTATTTT. Variable domain in full (rest from reference TRBV7-3 and TRBJ2-3): GAGVSQTPSNKVTEKGKYVELRCDPISGHTALYWYRQSLGQGPEFLIYFQGTGAADDSGLPNDRFFAVRPEGSVSTLKIQRTERGDSAVYLCASSLNGLGGTDTQYFGPGTRLTVL.